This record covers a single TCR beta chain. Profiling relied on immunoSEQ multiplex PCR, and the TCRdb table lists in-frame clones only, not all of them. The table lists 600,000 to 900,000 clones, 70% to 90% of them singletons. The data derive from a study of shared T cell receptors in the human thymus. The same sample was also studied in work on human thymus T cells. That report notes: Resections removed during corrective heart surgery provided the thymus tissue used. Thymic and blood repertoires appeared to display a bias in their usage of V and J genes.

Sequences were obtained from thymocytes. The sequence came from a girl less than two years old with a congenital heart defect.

The CDR3: CASSHQGASGGQETQYF. Here the CDR3 DNA reads TGTGCCAGTAGTCACCAGGGTGCTAGCGGGGGTCAAGAGACCCAGTACTTC. This chain links TRBV19 with TRBJ2-5, with TRBD2 identical over 10 bases. J was trimmed by 2 bases and V by 5 bases; bases with no gene match: 11. There are 17 residues in the CDR3. Germline V gives CDR1 LNHDA, CDR2 SQIVND (reference sequence).